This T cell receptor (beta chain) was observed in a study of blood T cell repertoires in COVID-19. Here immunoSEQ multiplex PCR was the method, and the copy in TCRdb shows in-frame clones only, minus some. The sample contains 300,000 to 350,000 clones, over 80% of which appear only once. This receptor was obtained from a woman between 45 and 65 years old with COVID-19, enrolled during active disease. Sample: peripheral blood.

The CDR3 bases are TGTGCCATCAGTGCTCGAGGGACTAGCGGAGGAAGCGGGAATGAGCAGTTCTTC. Protein sequence: CAISARGTSGGSGNEQFF. The chain carries TRBV10-3 and TRBJ2-1; 11 bases line up with TRBD2. The CDR3 runs to 18 residues. The V segment lost 4 bases and the J segment 7 bases; nucleotides outside the gene matches: 15. Germline loops: CDR1 ENHRY, CDR2 SYGVKD.